This T cell receptor beta chain emerged from a study of cytomegalovirus exposure and HLA in healthy donors. About the study: Unique TCR beta sequences numbering some 120 million came from 150 million to 200 million T cells in an earlier analysis. Of all 398 donors who were genotyped, 80% to 85% belonged to the Caucasian-associated ancestry cluster. Study-level results: Segments of the TCR beta V type were, in most cases, productive about 87% or about 30% of the time in an earlier analysis. Later analysis showed most CMV-associated TCR beta chains appearing HLA-restricted.

The PCR ran on 60 Vbeta and 13 Jbeta primers. Libraries were prepared by immunoSEQ multiplex PCR; TCRdb keeps only in-frame clonotypes and omits some of them. Seen here are some 170,000 clones, more than 75% observed once, and the top ten hold approximately 1.5%. As for this clone: Its antigen is currently unknown.

The sample consisted of PBMCs. The TCR comes from a girl between 5 and 17 years old in good health and CMV-seropositive.

CDR3 bases: TGTGCCAGTAGTATTGGCTCAAGCTCCTACAATGAGCAGTTCTTC. Translation gives CASSIGSSSYNEQFF. This rearrangement joins TRBV19 to TRBJ2-1; D is undetermined. The CDR3 extends over 15 amino acids. Trimming stripped 3 bases from V and 0 bases from J, with 9 bases between. Germline V CDR1 and CDR2: LNHDA, SQIVND (reference sequence).